This TCR beta chain comes out of a study of blood T cell repertoires in COVID-19. Study context: Spain, Italy and the United States supplied samples that represented acute and convalescent COVID-19. In each case, the material was cDNA or gDNA derived from T cells, B-cell-depleted T cells, or PBMCs.

The CDR3 loop spans 15 amino acids. The germline CDR1 and CDR2 sequences are MGHRA and YSYEKL. The V gene lost 1 base and the J gene lost 5 bases, with 14 bases spanning the gap. In assigning cohorts, the study relied on participant-reported clinical history. Methods used by the authors: The authors estimated nucleated cell counts from reference gene primer amplification. Sequencing was performed with immunoSEQ multiplex PCR; in TCRdb, only in-frame clones are kept and a portion is missing. V, J and clone size reflect that table, while D and trimming were determined from the DNA. The sample yields some 200,000 clones, 87% seen once.

The sequence came from a man aged 18 to 35 with acute COVID-19. Sequencing was performed on PBMCs or T cells enriched from blood (not recorded which). The chain combines TRBV4-1 with TRBJ1-1; D is unclear. Here the CDR3 DNA reads TGCGCCAGCAGCCAAGTGTTGTGGCAGTTGACTGAAGCTTTCTTT. Translating it yields CASSQVLWQLTEAFF.